The text below deals with one T cell receptor (beta chain). This record comes from a study of T cell responses to AZD1222 COVID-19 vaccine. Some clones are missing from TCRdb's copy, which holds only in-frame ones; the method was immunoSEQ multiplex PCR. Of 150,000 to 200,000 clones in the sample, 90% to 95% are singletons; the top ten hold 4.5% to 5.5%. CDR1 MNHNY and CDR2 SVGAGI come from the germline V gene (reference sequence). The CDR3 totals 16 residues. The ends were cut back, 7 bases at V and 4 bases at J, with 20 bases in the middle. The receptor's source is an adult who received the AZD1222 COVID-19 vaccine. The sequenced sample was peripheral blood, obtained 28 days after the second AZD1222 dose. The chain is built from TRBV6-6 and TRBJ2-1; no definite D call. In DNA form, the CDR3 reads TGTGCCAGCACCGAAGGGCCCTCACAGTTATACAATGAGCAGTTCTTC. Its protein product is CASTEGPSQLYNEQFF.